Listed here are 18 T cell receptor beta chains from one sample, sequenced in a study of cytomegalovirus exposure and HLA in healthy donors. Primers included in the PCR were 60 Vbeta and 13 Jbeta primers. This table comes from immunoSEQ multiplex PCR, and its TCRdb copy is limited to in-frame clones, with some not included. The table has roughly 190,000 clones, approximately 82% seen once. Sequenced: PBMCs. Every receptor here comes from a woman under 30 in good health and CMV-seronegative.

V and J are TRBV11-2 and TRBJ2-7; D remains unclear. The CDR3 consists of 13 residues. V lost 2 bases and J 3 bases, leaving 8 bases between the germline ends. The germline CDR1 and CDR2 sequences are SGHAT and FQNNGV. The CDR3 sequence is CASSLQNLYEQYF. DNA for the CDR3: TGTGCCAGCAGCTTACAGAATCTCTACGAGCAGTACTTC.

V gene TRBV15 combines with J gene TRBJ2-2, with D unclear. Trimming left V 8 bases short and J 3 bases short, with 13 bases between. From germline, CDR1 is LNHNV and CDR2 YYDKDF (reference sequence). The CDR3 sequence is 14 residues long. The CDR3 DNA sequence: TGTGCCACCCCAGGTGGGCCCGACACCGGGGAGCTGTTTTTT. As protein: CATPGGPDTGELFF.

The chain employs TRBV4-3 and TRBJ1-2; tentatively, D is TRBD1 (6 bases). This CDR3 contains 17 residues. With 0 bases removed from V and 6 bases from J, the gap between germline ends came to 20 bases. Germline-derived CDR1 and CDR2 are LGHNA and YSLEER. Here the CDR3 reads CASSQDDEGVYGNGYTF. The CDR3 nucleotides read TGCGCCAGCAGCCAAGATGACGAGGGGGTCTATGGAAATGGCTACACCTTC.

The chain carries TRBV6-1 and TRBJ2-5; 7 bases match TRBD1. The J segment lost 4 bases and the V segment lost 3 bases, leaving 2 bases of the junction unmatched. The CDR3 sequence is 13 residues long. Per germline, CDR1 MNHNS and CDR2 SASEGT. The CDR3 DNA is TGTGCCAGCAGTGAGACAGGGTCAGAGACCCAGTACTTC. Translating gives CASSETGSETQYF.

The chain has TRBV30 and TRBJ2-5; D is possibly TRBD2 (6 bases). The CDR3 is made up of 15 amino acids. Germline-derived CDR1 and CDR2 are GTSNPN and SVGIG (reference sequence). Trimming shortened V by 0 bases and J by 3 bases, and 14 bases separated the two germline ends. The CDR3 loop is CAWSVLGGLKETQYF. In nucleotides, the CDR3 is TGTGCCTGGAGTGTACTCGGGGGATTAAAAGAGACCCAGTACTTC.

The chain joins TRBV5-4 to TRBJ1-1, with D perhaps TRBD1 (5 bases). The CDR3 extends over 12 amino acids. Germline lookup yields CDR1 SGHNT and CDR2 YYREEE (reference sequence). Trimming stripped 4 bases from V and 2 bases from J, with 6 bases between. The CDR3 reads CASSQGNTEAFF. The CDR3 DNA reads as TGTGCCAGCAGCCAGGGCAACACTGAAGCTTTCTTT.

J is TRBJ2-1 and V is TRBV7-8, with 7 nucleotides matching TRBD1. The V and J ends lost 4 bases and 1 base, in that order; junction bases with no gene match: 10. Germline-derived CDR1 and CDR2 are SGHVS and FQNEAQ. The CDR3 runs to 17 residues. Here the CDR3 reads CASSSHPGTVSYNEQFF. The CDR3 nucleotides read TGTGCCAGCAGCTCCCATCCCGGGACAGTTTCCTACAATGAGCAGTTCTTC.

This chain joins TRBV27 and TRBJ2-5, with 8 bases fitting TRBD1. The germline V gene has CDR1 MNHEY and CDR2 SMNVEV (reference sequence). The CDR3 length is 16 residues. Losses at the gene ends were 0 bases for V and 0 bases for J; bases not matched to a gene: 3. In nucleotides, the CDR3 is TGTGCCAGCAGTTTATCTACGACAGGGGACCAAGAGACCCAGTACTTC. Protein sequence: CASSLSTTGDQETQYF.

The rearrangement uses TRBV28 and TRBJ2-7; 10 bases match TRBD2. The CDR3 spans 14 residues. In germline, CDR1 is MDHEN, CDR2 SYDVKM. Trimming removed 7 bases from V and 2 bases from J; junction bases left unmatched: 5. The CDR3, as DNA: TGTGCCAGCACAGCGGGAGGGGGCCCCTACGAGCAGTACTTC. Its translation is CASTAGGGPYEQYF. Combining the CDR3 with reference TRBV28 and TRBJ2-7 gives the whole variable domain DVKVTQSSRYLVKRTGEKVFLECVQDMDHENMFWYRQDPGLGLRLIYFSYDVKMKEKGDIPEGYSVSREKKERFSLILESASTNQTSMYLCASTAGGGPYEQYFGPGTRLTVT.

The CDR3 region has the DNA TGTGCCAGCAGTTGGACTTACAATGAGCAGTTCTTC. Its protein is CASSWTYNEQFF. The chain combines TRBV6-6 with TRBJ2-1, with D perhaps TRBD2 (5 bases). This CDR3 spans 12 amino acids. V was pared by 4 bases and J by 4 bases, with 5 bases between. Germline CDR1 reads MNHNY; CDR2 reads SVGAGI (reference sequence).

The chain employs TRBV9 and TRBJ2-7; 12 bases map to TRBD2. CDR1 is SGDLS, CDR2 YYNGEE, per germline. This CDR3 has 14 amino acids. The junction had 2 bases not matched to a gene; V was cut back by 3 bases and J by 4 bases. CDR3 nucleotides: TGTGCCAGCAGCGCGACTAGCGGGAGTTACGAGCAGTACTTC. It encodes CASSATSGSYEQYF.

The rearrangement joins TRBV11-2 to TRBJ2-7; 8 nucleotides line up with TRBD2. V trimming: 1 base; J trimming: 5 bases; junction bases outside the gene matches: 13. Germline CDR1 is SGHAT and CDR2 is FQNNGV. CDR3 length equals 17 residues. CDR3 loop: CASSLGSGLADLHEQYF. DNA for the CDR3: TGTGCCAGCAGCTTAGGTTCCGGACTAGCAGACCTTCACGAGCAGTACTTC.

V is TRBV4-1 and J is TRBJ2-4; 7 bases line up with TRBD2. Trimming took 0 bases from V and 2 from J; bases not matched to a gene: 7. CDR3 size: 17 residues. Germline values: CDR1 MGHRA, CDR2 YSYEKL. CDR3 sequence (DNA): TGCGCCAGCAGCCAAGACTCCCCAGCGGGGTCCAAAAACATTCAGTACTTC. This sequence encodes CASSQDSPAGSKNIQYF.

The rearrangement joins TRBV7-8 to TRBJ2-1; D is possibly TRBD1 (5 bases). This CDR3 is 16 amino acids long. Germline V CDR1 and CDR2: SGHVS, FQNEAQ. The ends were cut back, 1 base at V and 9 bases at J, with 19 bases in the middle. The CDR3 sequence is CASSLGIRVGVPEQFF. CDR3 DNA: TGTGCCAGCAGCTTAGGCATCAGGGTAGGGGTTCCTGAGCAGTTCTTC.

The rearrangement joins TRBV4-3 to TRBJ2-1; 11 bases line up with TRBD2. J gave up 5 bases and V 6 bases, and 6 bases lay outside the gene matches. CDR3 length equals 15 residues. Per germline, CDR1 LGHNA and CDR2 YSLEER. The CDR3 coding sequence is TGCGCCAGCAGACCCGGGACTAGCGGACACAATGAGCAGTTCTTC. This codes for CASRPGTSGHNEQFF.

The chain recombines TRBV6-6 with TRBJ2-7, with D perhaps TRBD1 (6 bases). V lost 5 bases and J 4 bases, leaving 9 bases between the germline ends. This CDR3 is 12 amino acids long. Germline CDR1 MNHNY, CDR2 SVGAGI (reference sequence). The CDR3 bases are TGTGCCAGCAGTCCCGGACAGTACGAGCAGTACTTC. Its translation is CASSPGQYEQYF.

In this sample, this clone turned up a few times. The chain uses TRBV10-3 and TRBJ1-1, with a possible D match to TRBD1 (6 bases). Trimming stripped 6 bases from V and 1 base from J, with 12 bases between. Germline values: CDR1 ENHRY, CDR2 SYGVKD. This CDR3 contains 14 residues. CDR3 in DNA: TGTGCCATCAGCAGGACAGAACCGAACACTGAAGCTTTCTTT. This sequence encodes CAISRTEPNTEAFF.

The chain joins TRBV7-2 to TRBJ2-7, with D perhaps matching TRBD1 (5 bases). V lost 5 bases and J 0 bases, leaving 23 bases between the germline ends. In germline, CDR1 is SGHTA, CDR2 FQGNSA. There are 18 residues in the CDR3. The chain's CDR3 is CASSQGQAGSFYSYEQYF. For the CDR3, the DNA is TGTGCCAGCAGCCAGGGTCAGGCTGGCTCCTTCTACTCCTACGAGCAGTACTTC.